This paragraph covers one TCR beta chain sequence. Its antigen is unknown. The data originate from a study of beta chain features in type 1 diabetes. Study in general: Age, gender and cell yields were alike across patients and healthy donors.

Whole-study findings and limits: The naive, central memory and Treg TCRB repertoires looked more alike in patients than they did in healthy donors.

Expressed TCRB transcripts were sequenced because the isolated RNA had all been reverse transcribed beforehand. Assay used: immunoSEQ multiplex PCR; TCRdb lists only in-frame clones, some missing. Among about 350,000 clones listed, less than 20% were seen once. V shed 3 bases, J shed 0 bases, and the junction held 9 bases outside the gene matches. The germline V gene encodes CDR1 SGDLS and CDR2 YYNGEE. The CDR3 spans 17 residues. A sort by CD45RO/CCR7/CD25/CD127/CD95/CD27 yielded CD4+ naive, central memory, regulatory and stem cell-like memory cells. This TCR derives from a woman aged 18-30 years in good health. The chain couples TRBV9 to TRBJ1-3, with 7 positions matching TRBD1. Sequenced sample: naive CD4+ T cells from blood. The CDR3: CASSDQGQPISGNTIYF. The CDR3 nucleotides are TGTGCCAGCAGCGACCAGGGACAGCCGATCTCTGGAAACACCATATATTTT.